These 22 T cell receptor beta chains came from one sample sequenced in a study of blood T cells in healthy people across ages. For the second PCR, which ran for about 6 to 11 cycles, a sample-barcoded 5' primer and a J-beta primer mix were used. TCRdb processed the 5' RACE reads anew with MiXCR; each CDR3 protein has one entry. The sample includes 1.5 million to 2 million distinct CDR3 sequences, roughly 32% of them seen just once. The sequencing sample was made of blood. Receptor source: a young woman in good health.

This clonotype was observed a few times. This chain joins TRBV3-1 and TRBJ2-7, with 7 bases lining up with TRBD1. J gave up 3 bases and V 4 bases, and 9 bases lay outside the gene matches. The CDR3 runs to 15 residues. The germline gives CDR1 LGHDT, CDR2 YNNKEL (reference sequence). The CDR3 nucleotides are TGTGCCAGCAGCCTCGGGACAGCGATGGGCTACGAGCAGTACTTC. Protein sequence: CASSLGTAMGYEQYF.

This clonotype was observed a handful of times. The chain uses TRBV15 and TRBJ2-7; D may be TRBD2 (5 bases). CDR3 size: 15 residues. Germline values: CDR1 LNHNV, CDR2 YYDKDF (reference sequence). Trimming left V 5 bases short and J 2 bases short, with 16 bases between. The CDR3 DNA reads TGTGCCACCAGCGCGTGGGCTTCCGGGACCTACGAGCAGTACTTC. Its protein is CATSAWASGTYEQYF.

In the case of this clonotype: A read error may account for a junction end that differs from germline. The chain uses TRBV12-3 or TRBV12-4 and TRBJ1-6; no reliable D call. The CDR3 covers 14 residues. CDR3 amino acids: CAISFNSYNSPLHF. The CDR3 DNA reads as TGTGCCATCAGTTTTAACTCCTATAATTCACCCCTCCACTTT.

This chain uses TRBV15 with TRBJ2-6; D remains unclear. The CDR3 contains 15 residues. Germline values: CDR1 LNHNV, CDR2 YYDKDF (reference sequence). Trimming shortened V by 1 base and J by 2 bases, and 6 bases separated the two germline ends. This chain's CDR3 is CATSRGGPGANVLTF. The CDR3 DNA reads TGTGCCACCAGCAGAGGGGGTCCTGGGGCCAACGTCCTGACTTTC.

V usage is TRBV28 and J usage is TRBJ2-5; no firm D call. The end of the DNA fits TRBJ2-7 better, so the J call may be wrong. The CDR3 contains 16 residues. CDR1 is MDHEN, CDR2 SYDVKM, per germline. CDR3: CASSYTDWGRTYEQYF. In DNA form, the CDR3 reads TGTGCCAGCAGTTATACAGACTGGGGTCGAACGTACGAGCAGTACTTC.

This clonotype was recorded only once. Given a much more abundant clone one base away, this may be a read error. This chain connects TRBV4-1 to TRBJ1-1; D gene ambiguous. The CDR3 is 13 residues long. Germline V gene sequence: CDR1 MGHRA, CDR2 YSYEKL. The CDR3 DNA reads TGCGCCGGCAGCCAAGGCGGGGACACTGAAGCTTTCTTT. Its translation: CAGSQGGDTEAFF.

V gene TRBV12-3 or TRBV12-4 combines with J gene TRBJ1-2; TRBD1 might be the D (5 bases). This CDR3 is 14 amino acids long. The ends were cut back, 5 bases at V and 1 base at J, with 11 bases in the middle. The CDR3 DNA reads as TGTGCCAGCAGTCTGGGGCAGAATAACTATGGCTACACCTTC. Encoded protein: CASSLGQNNYGYTF.

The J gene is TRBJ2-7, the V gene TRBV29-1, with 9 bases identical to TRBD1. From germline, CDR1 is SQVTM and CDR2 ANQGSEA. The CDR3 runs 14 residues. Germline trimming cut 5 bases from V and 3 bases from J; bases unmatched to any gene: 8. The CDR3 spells CSVLWDRDNYEQYF. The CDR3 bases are TGCAGCGTTTTGTGGGACAGGGACAACTACGAGCAGTACTTC.

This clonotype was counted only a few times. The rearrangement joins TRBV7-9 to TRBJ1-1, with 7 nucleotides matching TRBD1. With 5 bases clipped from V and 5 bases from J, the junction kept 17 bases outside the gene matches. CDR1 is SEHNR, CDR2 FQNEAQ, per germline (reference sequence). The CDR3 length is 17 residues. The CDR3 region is CASSRKVPVQGRTEAFF. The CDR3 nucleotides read TGTGCCAGCAGCCGGAAAGTCCCGGTACAGGGGAGGACTGAAGCTTTCTTT. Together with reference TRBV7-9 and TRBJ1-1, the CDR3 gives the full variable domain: DTGVSQNPRHKITKRGQNVTFRCDPISEHNRLYWYRQTLGQGPEFLTYFQNEAQLEKSRLLSDRFSAERPKGSFSTLEIQRTEQGDSAMYLCASSRKVPVQGRTEAFFGQGTRLTVV.

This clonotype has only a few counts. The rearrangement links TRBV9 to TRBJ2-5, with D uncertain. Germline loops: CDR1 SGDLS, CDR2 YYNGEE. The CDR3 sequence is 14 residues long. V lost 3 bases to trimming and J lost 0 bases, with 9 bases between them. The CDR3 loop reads CASSDVGNQETQYF. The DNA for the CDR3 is TGTGCCAGCAGCGACGTGGGGAACCAAGAGACCCAGTACTTC. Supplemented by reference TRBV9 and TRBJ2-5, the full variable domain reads DSGVTQTPKHLITATGQRVTLRCSPRSGDLSVYWYQQSLDQGLQFLIQYYNGEERAKGNILERFSAQQFPDLHSELNLSSLELGDSALYFCASSDVGNQETQYFGPGTRLLVL.

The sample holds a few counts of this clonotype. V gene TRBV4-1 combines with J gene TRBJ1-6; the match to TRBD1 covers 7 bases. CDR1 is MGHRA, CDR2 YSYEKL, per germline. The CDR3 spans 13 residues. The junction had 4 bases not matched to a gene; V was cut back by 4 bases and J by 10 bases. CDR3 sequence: CASSPQTGSPLHF. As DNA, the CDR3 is TGCGCCAGCAGCCCGCAGACAGGGTCACCCCTCCACTTT.

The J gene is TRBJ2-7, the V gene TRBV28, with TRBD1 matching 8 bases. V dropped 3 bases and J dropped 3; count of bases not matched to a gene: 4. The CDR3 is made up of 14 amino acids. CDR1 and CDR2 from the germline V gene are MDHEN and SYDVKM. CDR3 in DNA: TGTGCCAGCAGTTTGACAGGGGATTACTACGAGCAGTACTTC. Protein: CASSLTGDYYEQYF.

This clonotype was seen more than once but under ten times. DNA of the CDR3: TGCAGTGCTGGCGCCGGGACAGCCATCAATGGCTACACCTTC. Protein product: CSAGAGTAINGYTF. The V call is TRBV20-1, the J call TRBJ1-2; 7 bases fit TRBD1. Germline V CDR1 and CDR2: DFQATT, SNEGSKA (reference sequence). CDR3 length: 14 residues. J gave up 6 bases and V 5 bases, and 12 bases lay outside the gene matches.

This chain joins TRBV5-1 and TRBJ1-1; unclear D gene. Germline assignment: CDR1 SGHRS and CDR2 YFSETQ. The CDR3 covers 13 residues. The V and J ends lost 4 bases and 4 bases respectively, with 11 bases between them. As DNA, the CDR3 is TGCGCCAGCAGCCAGGAGGCATCCACTGAAGCTTTCTTT. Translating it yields CASSQEASTEAFF.

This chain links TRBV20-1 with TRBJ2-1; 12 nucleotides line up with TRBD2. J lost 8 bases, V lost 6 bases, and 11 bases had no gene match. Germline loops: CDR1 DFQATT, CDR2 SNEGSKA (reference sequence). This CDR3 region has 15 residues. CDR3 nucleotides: TGCAGTGCCCCCAGACTAGCGGGAGCTAACTATGAGCAGTTCTTC. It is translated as CSAPRLAGANYEQFF.

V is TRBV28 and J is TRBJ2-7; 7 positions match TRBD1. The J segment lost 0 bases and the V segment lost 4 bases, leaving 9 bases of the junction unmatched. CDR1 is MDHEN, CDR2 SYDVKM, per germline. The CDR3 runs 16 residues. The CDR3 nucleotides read TGTGCCAGCAGTTCTCCGGGACAGACCCTCTCCTACGAGCAGTACTTC. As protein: CASSSPGQTLSYEQYF.

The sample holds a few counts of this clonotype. CDR3 DNA: TGTGCCAGCAGCATGGGGACCAATGAGCAGTTCTTC. This gives the protein CASSMGTNEQFF. The rearrangement joins TRBV12-3 or TRBV12-4 to TRBJ2-1; D assignment may be TRBD1 or TRBD2 (5 bases each). Trimming left V 6 bases short and J 6 bases short, with 9 bases between. This CDR3 contains 12 residues.

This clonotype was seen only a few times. The CDR3 loop reads CASSFVGGGNQPQHF. The CDR3 nucleotides are TGTGCCAGCAGCTTCGTCGGGGGGGGCAATCAGCCCCAGCATTTT. The gene calls are TRBV7-9 and TRBJ1-5, with D possibly being TRBD1 (5 bases). V dropped 3 bases and J dropped 2 bases, with 11 bases sitting between them. The CDR3 extends over 15 amino acids. Germline CDR1 reads SEHNR; CDR2 reads FQNEAQ (reference sequence).

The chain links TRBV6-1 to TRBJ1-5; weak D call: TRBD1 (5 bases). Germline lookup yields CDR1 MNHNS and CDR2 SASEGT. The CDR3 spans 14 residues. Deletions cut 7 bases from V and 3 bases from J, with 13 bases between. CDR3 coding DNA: TGTGCCAGCACGGAGGGGCTACCCAATCAGCCCCAGCATTTT. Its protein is CASTEGLPNQPQHF.

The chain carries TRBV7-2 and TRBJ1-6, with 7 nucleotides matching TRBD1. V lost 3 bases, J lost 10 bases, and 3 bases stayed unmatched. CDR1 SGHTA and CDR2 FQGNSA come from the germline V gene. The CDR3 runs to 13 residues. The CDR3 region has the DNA TGTGCCAGCAGCTTCGGCAGGGGGTCACCCCTCCACTTT. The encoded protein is CASSFGRGSPLHF.

The chain's CDR3 is CASSPTSGKHEQYF. The CDR3 bases are TGCGCCAGCAGCCCGACGTCGGGGAAGCACGAGCAGTACTTC. The chain has TRBV4-1 and TRBJ2-7; tentative D call: TRBD2 (5 bases). With 4 bases removed from V and 5 bases from J, the gap between germline ends came to 15 bases. Germline V gene data show CDR1 as MGHRA and CDR2 as YSYEKL. The CDR3 contains 14 residues.

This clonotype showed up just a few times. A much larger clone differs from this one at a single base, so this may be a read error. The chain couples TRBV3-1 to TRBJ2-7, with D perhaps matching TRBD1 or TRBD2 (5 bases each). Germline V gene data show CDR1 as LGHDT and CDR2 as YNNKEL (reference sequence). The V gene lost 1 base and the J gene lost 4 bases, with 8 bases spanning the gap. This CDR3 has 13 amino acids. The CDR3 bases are TGTGCCAGCAGCCAAGTTTGGGGGTACGAGCAGTACTTC. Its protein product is CASSQVWGYEQYF.